This T cell receptor (beta chain) comes out of a study of blood T cells in healthy people across ages. PCR was performed a second time for about 6 to 12 cycles using a sample-barcoded 5' primer and a J-beta primer mix. TCRdb ran MiXCR on the 5' RACE reads and lists one entry per CDR3 protein. The sample holds almost 1 million distinct CDR3 sequences, roughly 51% seen once. The people who gave samples were healthy Caucasians from Russia, aged roughly 6 to 100. Trimming took 3 bases from V and 1 from J; bases not matched to a gene: 3. CDR3 length equals 15 residues. The V gene's germline CDR1 is MRHNA and CDR2 SNTAGT.

The origin of this receptor is a woman in her sixties in good health. Sequenced material: blood. V and J are TRBV6-4 and TRBJ2-1, with 7 bases fitting TRBD2. The CDR3 protein is CASSEEAGSYNEQFF. CDR3 bases: TGTGCCAGCAGTGAGGAAGCGGGGTCCTACAATGAGCAGTTCTTC.